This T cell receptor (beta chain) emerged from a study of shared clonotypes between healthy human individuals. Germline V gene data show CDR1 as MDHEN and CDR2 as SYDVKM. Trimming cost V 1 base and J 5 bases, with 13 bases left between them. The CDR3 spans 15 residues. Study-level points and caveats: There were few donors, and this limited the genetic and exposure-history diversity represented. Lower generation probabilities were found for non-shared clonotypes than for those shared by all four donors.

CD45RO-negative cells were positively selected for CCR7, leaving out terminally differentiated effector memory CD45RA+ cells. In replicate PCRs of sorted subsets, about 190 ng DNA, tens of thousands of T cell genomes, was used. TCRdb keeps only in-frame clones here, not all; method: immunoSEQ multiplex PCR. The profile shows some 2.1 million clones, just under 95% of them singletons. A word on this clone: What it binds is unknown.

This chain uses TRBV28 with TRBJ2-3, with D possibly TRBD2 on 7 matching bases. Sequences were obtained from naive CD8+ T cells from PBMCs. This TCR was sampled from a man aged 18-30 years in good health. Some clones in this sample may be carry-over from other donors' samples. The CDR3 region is CASSLFRGALDTQYF. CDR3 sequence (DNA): TGTGCCAGCAGTTTATTTCGGGGGGCCCTAGATACGCAGTATTTT. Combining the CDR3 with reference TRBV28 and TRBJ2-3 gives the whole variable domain DVKVTQSSRYLVKRTGEKVFLECVQDMDHENMFWYRQDPGLGLRLIYFSYDVKMKEKGDIPEGYSVSREKKERFSLILESASTNQTSMYLCASSLFRGALDTQYFGPGTRLTVL.